This entry lists 31 T cell receptor beta chains sequenced from one sample in a study of T cell responses to AZD1222 COVID-19 vaccine. The method was immunoSEQ multiplex PCR; TCRdb's version includes in-frame clones alone and lacks a portion of them. There are more than 80,000 clones in the sample; roughly 88% occur only once, and 9% to 12% lies in the top ten. This specimen was peripheral blood, taken on day 0 of MenACWY control vaccination. The receptor set was obtained from an adult in good health.

The chain joins TRBV27 to TRBJ2-6; maybe TRBD1 (6 bases). CDR3 length equals 15 residues. Looked up from germline, CDR1 is MNHEY and CDR2 is SMNVEV (reference sequence). With 7 bases removed from V and 4 bases from J, the gap between germline ends came to 14 bases. The CDR3 spells CASTAQGYGANVLTF. CDR3 in DNA: TGTGCCAGCACTGCCCAGGGGTACGGGGCCAACGTCCTGACTTTC.

The chain is built from TRBV5-4 and TRBJ2-7; 7 bases line up with TRBD1. CDR1 SGHNT and CDR2 YYREEE come from the germline V gene (reference sequence). J lost 6 bases, V lost 4 bases, and 4 bases had no gene match. The CDR3 contains 12 residues. The CDR3 DNA follows: TGTGCCAGCAGCCCTACAGGGGTCGAGCAGTACTTC. As protein: CASSPTGVEQYF.

This chain joins TRBV7-8 and TRBJ2-7; maybe TRBD1 (6 bases). In germline, CDR1 is SGHVS, CDR2 FQNEAQ. Trimming removed 5 bases from V and 3 bases from J, with 14 bases in between. There are 14 residues in the CDR3. The CDR3 here is CASSPPTGFYEQYF. CDR3 bases: TGTGCCAGCAGCCCTCCGACAGGATTCTACGAGCAGTACTTC.

This sequence joins TRBV2 and TRBJ1-4; D ambiguous. The CDR3 totals 15 residues. V dropped 6 bases and J dropped 7 bases, with 18 bases sitting between them. Germline V gene data show CDR1 as SNHLY and CDR2 as FYNNEI. CDR3 amino acids: CASRIADFGGEKLFF. For the CDR3, the DNA is TGTGCCAGCAGGATCGCGGATTTTGGCGGTGAAAAACTGTTTTTT.

The chain is built from TRBV30 and TRBJ1-1; TRBD1 might be the D (6 bases). This CDR3 contains 11 residues. Trimming took 5 bases from V and 10 from J, leaving 14 bases between them. The germline V gene has CDR1 GTSNPN and CDR2 SVGIG (reference sequence). As DNA, the CDR3 is TGTGCCTGGTGGACAGCTTTGGTAGCTTTCTTT. Protein: CAWWTALVAFF.

V gene TRBV15 combines with J gene TRBJ2-3, with 11 bases that match TRBD2. The germline CDR1 and CDR2 sequences are LNHNV and YYDKDF (reference sequence). CDR3 length: 17 amino acids. Losses at the gene ends were 1 base for V and 1 base for J; bases not matched to a gene: 4. CDR3 region: CATSRGLTSGGTDTQYF. CDR3 in DNA: TGTGCCACCAGCAGAGGGTTGACTAGCGGGGGCACAGATACGCAGTATTTT.

This clone counts as medium-sized (0.01 to 0.1%). The V call is TRBV21-1, the J call TRBJ2-7; the table gives TRBD2 as D, unverified against the DNA. TRBV21-1 is annotated as a pseudogene. The CDR3 runs to 15 residues. In DNA, the CDR3 is TGTGCCAGCAGCAAATATAAGGGAGAGGGCTACGAGCAGTACTTC. It specifies CASSKYKGEGYEQYF.

V usage is TRBV5-6 and J usage is TRBJ1-3; D ambiguous. Trimming shortened V by 4 bases and J by 0 bases, and 11 bases separated the two germline ends. The germline gives CDR1 SGHDT, CDR2 YYEEEE. The CDR3 spans 15 residues. Here the CDR3 DNA reads TGTGCCAGCAGCCTCACACCAACCTCTGGAAACACCATATATTTT. This codes for CASSLTPTSGNTIYF.

This sequence joins TRBV9 and TRBJ1-2, with a possible D match to TRBD1 (6 bases). Per germline, CDR1 SGDLS and CDR2 YYNGEE. Trimming shortened V by 6 bases and J by 6 bases, and 24 bases separated the two germline ends. The CDR3 covers 16 residues. The CDR3 DNA reads as TGTGCCAGCACCCCGTTATTAAAGGACAGTTGGGATGGCTACACCTTC. Protein sequence: CASTPLLKDSWDGYTF.

This clone has just one count. The chain combines TRBV5-5 with TRBJ2-3; D possibly corresponds to TRBD2 (6 bases). The CDR3 contains 16 residues. Trimming took off 0 bases at V and 0 bases at J, with 11 bases between the two ends. Germline V CDR1 and CDR2: SGHKS, YYEKEE (reference sequence). CDR3 sequence (DNA): TGTGCCAGCAGCTTGGTGGGGGGATCGAGCACAGATACGCAGTATTTT. Translating gives CASSLVGGSSTDTQYF.

This clone was picked up a small number of times. The chain uses TRBV2 and TRBJ2-2; D remains ambiguous. CDR1 is SNHLY and CDR2 is FYNNEI in the germline V gene. Trimming took off 8 bases at V and 0 bases at J, with 10 bases between the two ends. The CDR3 is 14 amino acids. The CDR3 loop is CASAGVSNTGELFF. The CDR3 DNA reads TGTGCCAGCGCAGGAGTTTCGAACACCGGGGAGCTGTTTTTT.

The V call is TRBV5-4, the J call TRBJ1-1; TRBD1 is a possible D gene (5 bases). V was pared by 4 bases and J by 2 bases, with 12 bases between. The germline V gene encodes CDR1 SGHNT and CDR2 YYREEE (reference sequence). The CDR3 has 14 residues. In DNA, the CDR3 is TGTGCCAGCAGCGACGGGACGGCAAACACTGAAGCTTTCTTT. Protein product: CASSDGTANTEAFF.

The rearrangement links TRBV10-3 to TRBJ1-2; 7 bases match TRBD1. The length of the CDR3 is 15 residues. Germline values: CDR1 ENHRY, CDR2 SYGVKD. J gave up 0 bases and V 10 bases, and 11 bases lay outside the gene matches. The CDR3 reads CATETGDDTNYGYTF. DNA for the CDR3: TGTGCCACAGAAACAGGGGACGATACTAACTATGGCTACACCTTC.

CDR3 sequence: CASGGDSQAEQYF. Written as DNA, the CDR3 is TGTGCCAGCGGTGGGGACAGCCAGGCCGAGCAGTACTTC. The J gene is TRBJ2-7, the V gene TRBV12-3 or TRBV12-4; 7 nucleotides match TRBD1. The CDR3 extends over 13 amino acids. V lost 8 bases and J lost 6; bases outside the gene matches: 10.

This chain joins TRBV4-1 and TRBJ1-5; TRBD1 matches 8 bases. The CDR3 loop spans 15 amino acids. Germline CDR1 and CDR2: MGHRA and YSYEKL. J gave up 7 bases and V 0 bases, and 5 bases lay outside the gene matches. The CDR3 region has the DNA TGCGCCAGCAGCCAAGATGGACAGGGCAGGCAGCCCCAGCATTTT. Its protein product is CASSQDGQGRQPQHF.

This chain joins TRBV15 and TRBJ1-5; weak D call: TRBD1 (5 bases). Looked up from germline, CDR1 is LNHNV and CDR2 is YYDKDF (reference sequence). V lost 3 bases to trimming and J lost 3 bases, with 9 bases between them. The CDR3 runs 14 residues. CDR3 sequence: CATSRTVPNQPQHF. CDR3 coding DNA: TGTGCCACCAGCAGGACAGTGCCCAATCAGCCCCAGCATTTT.

The chain employs TRBV7-2 and TRBJ1-4; 7 nucleotides agree with TRBD1. CDR3 length: 15 amino acids. Germline V gene sequence: CDR1 SGHTA, CDR2 FQGNSA. J gave up 3 bases and V 5 bases, and 6 bases lay outside the gene matches. The CDR3 DNA follows: TGTGCCAGCAGCCCCGGGACAGCGCCTAATGAAAAACTGTTTTTT. As protein: CASSPGTAPNEKLFF.

The chain employs TRBV15 and TRBJ1-6, with D possibly being TRBD1 (5 bases). Trimming took 1 base from V and 0 from J, leaving 19 bases between them. The CDR3 loop spans 20 amino acids. CDR1 and CDR2 from the germline V gene are LNHNV and YYDKDF (reference sequence). In nucleotides, the CDR3 is TGTGCCACCAGCAGAGTGGTGGCAGGGTCCGTAGGCTCCTATAATTCACCCCTCCACTTT. This gives the protein CATSRVVAGSVGSYNSPLHF.

This clone was recorded once. V usage is TRBV7-9 and J usage is TRBJ2-7; a weak D match, TRBD2 (5 bases). Trimming took off 2 bases at V and 3 bases at J, with 5 bases between the two ends. CDR1 is SEHNR and CDR2 is FQNEAQ in the germline V gene (reference sequence). The CDR3 runs 12 residues. CDR3 sequence reads: CASSLSGYEQYF. In nucleotides, the CDR3 is TGTGCCAGCAGCTTAAGCGGCTACGAGCAGTACTTC.

This chain joins TRBV7-6 and TRBJ2-3, with 7 positions matching TRBD1. J was trimmed by 4 bases and V by 5 bases; bases with no gene match: 12. The CDR3 is 16 amino acids. Germline CDR1 SGHVS, CDR2 FNYEAQ. In DNA form, the CDR3 reads TGTGCCAGCAGCCAGAGGGCCCCACAGGGGCCAGATACGCAGTATTTT. It encodes CASSQRAPQGPDTQYF.

The table lists this clone with a count of one. The chain is built from TRBV19 and TRBJ1-1; D remains unclear. The CDR3 contains 13 residues. The germline V and J ends were trimmed by 4 bases and 9 bases, with 15 bases remaining between them. Germline V gives CDR1 LNHDA, CDR2 SQIVND (reference sequence). The chain's CDR3 is CASSTGPENQAFF. DNA for the CDR3: TGTGCCAGTAGTACAGGACCGGAAAATCAAGCTTTCTTT.

This clone was seen once. The chain carries TRBV11-2 and TRBJ2-5; TRBD1 aligns across 12 bases. V trimming: 3 bases; J trimming: 3 bases; junction bases outside the gene matches: 8. This CDR3 spans 17 amino acids. The germline V gene has CDR1 SGHAT and CDR2 FQNNGV. CDR3 sequence (DNA): TGTGCCAGCAGCTTGCTGCCGGGACAGGGGGCGGAAGAGACCCAGTACTTC. This encodes CASSLLPGQGAEETQYF.

This chain connects TRBV24-1 to TRBJ1-5; no reliable D call. The CDR3 sequence is 14 residues long. The V gene lost 6 bases and the J gene lost 6 bases, with 14 bases spanning the gap. Germline V gene data show CDR1 as KGHDR and CDR2 as SFDVKD. This CDR3 reads CATSSGDLRQPQHF. The CDR3 DNA reads TGTGCCACCAGTTCAGGCGATCTGCGTCAGCCCCAGCATTTT.

The chain employs TRBV5-5 and TRBJ2-3; 7 bases map to TRBD1. CDR3 length: 15 residues. With 1 base clipped from V and 1 base from J, the junction kept 3 bases outside the gene matches. Germline CDR1 is SGHKS and CDR2 is YYEKEE (reference sequence). CDR3 in DNA: TGTGCCAGCAGCTTGCTCCAGGGGGGCACAGATACGCAGTATTTT. Encoded protein: CASSLLQGGTDTQYF.

V usage is TRBV4-2 and J usage is TRBJ2-3; 7 positions agree with TRBD2. J gave up 0 bases and V 4 bases, and 4 bases lay outside the gene matches. CDR1 and CDR2 (germline): LGHNA, YNFKEQ. This CDR3 is 15 amino acids long. CDR3 loop: CASSLWGGSTDTQYF. The CDR3 DNA reads as TGTGCCAGCAGCCTATGGGGGGGGAGCACAGATACGCAGTATTTT.

A few counts support this clone. V gene TRBV6-5 combines with J gene TRBJ1-1; D is unclear. V lost 5 bases and J lost 4, with 11 bases in between. The CDR3 is 13 residues long. From germline, CDR1 is MNHEY and CDR2 SVGAGI. Here the CDR3 reads CASSPGPATEAFF. CDR3 DNA sequence: TGTGCCAGCAGTCCAGGACCCGCCACTGAAGCTTTCTTT.

This clone occurred a few times. The V call is TRBV7-9, the J call TRBJ1-2; 7 bases align to TRBD1. The V segment lost 1 base and the J segment 11 bases; nucleotides outside the gene matches: 4. This CDR3 is built from 12 residues. The germline V gene has CDR1 SEHNR and CDR2 FQNEAQ (reference sequence). CDR3 sequence reads: CASSLEEGAYTF. The CDR3 nucleotides are TGTGCCAGCAGCTTAGAAGAGGGGGCTTACACCTTC.

The genes are TRBV9 and TRBJ2-7, with TRBD1 matching over 7 bases. J lost 6 bases, V lost 0 bases, and 3 bases had no gene match. The CDR3 length is 13 residues. Germline CDR1 and CDR2: SGDLS and YYNGEE. CDR3 protein: CASSVGQGSEQYF. CDR3 in DNA: TGTGCCAGCAGCGTAGGACAGGGAAGCGAGCAGTACTTC.

The gene calls are TRBV4-2 and TRBJ2-7; D call uncertain. Germline CDR1 LGHNA, CDR2 YNFKEQ. The V gene lost 0 bases and the J gene lost 3 bases, with 6 bases spanning the gap. This CDR3 is built from 13 residues. Here the CDR3 DNA reads TGTGCCAGCAGCCAAGATACCTTCTACGAGCAGTACTTC. Translated: CASSQDTFYEQYF.

This sequence joins TRBV4-3 and TRBJ1-5; D is perhaps TRBD1 (6 bases). This CDR3 comprises 15 residues. V lost 0 bases to trimming and J lost 4 bases, with 10 bases between them. Germline loops: CDR1 LGHNA, CDR2 YSLEER. CDR3 sequence (DNA): TGCGCCAGCAGCCAAGAATTTAGGGGGAATCAGCCCCAGCATTTT. Amino acids: CASSQEFRGNQPQHF.

The J gene is TRBJ1-2, the V gene TRBV7-9, with TRBD1 identical over 12 bases. Germline lookup yields CDR1 SEHNR and CDR2 FQNEAQ (reference sequence). V lost 4 bases to trimming and J lost 4 bases; unmatched junction nucleotides: 7. This CDR3 region has 16 residues. CDR3 sequence reads: CASSSPWDRGLYGYTF. CDR3 DNA: TGTGCCAGCAGCTCGCCCTGGGACAGGGGGCTCTATGGCTACACCTTC.